The T cell receptor (beta chain) under discussion was sequenced for a study of blood T cells in healthy people across ages. The study's findings and limits: The study regarded diversity estimates from one million T cells as underestimates. Long-lived donors had more naive CD4+ cells and higher diversity than aged donors.

This clonotype was found a few times. The antigen is not known. Germline CDR1 and CDR2: SGDLS and YYNGEE. There are 15 residues in the CDR3. The V and J ends lost 3 bases and 7 bases, in that order; junction bases with no gene match: 8. Sample-barcoded 5' priming and a J-beta primer mix drove a second PCR of about 6 to 12 cycles. TCRdb re-called the 5' RACE reads with MiXCR, one entry per CDR3 protein. The data contain about 620,000 distinct CDR3 sequences, around a fifth of them seen just once; the ten biggest clones take up about 3.6%. Material: blood. The origin of this receptor is a man aged 65 to 85 in good health. V gene TRBV9 combines with J gene TRBJ2-1, with 9 nucleotides matching TRBD2. CDR3 nucleotide sequence: TGTGCCAGCAGCGGCATTAGCGGGGGCCCTAATGAGCAGTTCTTC. As protein: CASSGISGGPNEQFF.